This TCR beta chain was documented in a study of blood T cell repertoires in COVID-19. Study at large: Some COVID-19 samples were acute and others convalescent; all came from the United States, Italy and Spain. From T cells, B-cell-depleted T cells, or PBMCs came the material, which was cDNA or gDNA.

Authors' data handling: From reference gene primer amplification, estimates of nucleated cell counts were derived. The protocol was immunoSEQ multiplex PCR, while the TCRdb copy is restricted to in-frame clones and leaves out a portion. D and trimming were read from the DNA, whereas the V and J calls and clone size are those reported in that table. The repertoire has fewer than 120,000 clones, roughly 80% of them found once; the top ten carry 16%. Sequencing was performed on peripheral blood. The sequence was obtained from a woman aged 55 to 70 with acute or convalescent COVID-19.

This CDR3 reads CASSLDQGSPGANVLTF. The CDR3 region has the DNA TGCGCCAGCAGCTTGGATCAGGGAAGCCCTGGGGCCAACGTCCTGACTTTC. This chain uses TRBV5-1 with TRBJ2-6; tentative D call: TRBD1 (5 bases). This CDR3 is built from 17 residues. Germline V gene data show CDR1 as SGHRS and CDR2 as YFSETQ. V was cut by 0 bases and J by 2 bases, with 12 bases left in between.